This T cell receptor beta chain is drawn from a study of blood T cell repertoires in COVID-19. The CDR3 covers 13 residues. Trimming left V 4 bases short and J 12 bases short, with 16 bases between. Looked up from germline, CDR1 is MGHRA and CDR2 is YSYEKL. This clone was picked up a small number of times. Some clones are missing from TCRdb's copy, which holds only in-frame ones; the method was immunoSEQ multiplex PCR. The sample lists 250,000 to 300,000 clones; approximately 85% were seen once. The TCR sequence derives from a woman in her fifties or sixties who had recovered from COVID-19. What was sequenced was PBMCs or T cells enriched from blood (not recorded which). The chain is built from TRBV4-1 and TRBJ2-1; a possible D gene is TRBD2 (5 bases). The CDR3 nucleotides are TGCGCCAGCAGCCCCCCGGATGTAGCGTGGCAGTTCTTC. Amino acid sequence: CASSPPDVAWQFF.